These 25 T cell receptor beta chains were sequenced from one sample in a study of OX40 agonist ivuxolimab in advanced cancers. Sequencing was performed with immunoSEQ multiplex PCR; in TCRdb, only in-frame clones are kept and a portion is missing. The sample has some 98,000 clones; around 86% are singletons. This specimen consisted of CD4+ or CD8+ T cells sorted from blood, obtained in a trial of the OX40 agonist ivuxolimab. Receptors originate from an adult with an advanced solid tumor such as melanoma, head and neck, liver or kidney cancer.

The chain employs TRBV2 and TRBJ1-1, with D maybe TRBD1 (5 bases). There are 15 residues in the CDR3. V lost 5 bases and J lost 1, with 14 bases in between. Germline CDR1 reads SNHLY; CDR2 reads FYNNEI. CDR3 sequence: CASSPGTLRNTEAFF. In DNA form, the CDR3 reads TGTGCCAGCAGTCCCGGGACCCTGAGGAACACTGAAGCTTTCTTT.

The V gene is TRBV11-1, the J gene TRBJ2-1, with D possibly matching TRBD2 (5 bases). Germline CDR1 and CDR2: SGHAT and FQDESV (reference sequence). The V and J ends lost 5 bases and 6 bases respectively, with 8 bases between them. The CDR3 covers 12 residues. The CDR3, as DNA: TGTGCCAGCAGCGGACTGAGCAATGAGCAGTTCTTC. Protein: CASSGLSNEQFF. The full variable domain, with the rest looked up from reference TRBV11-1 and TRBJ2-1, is EAEVAQSPRYKITEKSQAVAFWCDPISGHATLYWYRQILGQGPELLVQFQDESVVDDSQLPKDRFSAERLKGVDSTLKIQPAELGDSAMYLCASSGLSNEQFFGPGTRLTVL.

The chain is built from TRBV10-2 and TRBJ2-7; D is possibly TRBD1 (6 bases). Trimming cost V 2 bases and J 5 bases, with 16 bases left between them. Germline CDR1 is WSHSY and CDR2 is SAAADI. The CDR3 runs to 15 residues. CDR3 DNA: TGCGCCAGCAGTGAGGGGGGCGCGAGGAAAAACGAGCAGTACTTC. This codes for CASSEGGARKNEQYF.

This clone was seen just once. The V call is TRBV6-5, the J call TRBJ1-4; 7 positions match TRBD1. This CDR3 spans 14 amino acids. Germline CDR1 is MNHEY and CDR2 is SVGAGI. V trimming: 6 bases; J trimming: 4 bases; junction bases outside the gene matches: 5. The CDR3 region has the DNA TGTGCCAGCAGCCGACAGGGCCTTAATGAAAAACTGTTTTTT. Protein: CASSRQGLNEKLFF.

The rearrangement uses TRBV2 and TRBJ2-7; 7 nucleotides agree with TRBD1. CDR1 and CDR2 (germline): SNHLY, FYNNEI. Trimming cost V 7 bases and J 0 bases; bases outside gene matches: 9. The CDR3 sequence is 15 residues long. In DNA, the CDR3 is TGTGCCAGCACCCCGAGGGGACAGAGCTCCTACGAGCAGTACTTC. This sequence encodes CASTPRGQSSYEQYF.

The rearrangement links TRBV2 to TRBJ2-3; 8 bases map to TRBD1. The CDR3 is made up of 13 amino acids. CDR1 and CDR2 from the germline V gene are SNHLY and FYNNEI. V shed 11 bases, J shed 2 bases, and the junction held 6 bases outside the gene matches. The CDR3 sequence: CAGRTGITDTQYF. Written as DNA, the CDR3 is TGTGCCGGTAGGACAGGGATCACAGATACGCAGTATTTT.

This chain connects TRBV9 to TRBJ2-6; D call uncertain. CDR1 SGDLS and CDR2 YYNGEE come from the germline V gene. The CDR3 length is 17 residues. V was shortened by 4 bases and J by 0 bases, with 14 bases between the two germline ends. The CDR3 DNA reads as TGTGCCAGCAGCTTTGCCGGACGGTCCTCTGGGGCCAACGTCCTGACTTTC. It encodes CASSFAGRSSGANVLTF.

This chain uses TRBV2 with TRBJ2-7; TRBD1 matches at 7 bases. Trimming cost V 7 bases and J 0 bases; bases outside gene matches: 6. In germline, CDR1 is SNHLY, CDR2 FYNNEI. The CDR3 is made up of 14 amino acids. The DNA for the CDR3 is TGTGCCAGCACGGAACAGGGGAGCTCCTACGAGCAGTACTTC. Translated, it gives CASTEQGSSYEQYF.

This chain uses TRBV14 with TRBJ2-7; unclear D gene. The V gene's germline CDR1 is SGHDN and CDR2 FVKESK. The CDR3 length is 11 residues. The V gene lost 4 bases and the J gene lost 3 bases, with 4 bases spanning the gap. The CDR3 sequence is CASSRDYEQYF. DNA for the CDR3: TGTGCCAGCAGCCGGGACTACGAGCAGTACTTC.

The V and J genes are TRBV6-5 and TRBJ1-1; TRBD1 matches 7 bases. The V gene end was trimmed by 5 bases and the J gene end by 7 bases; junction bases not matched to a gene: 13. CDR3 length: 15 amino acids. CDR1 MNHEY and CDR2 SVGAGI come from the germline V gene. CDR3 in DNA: TGTGCCAGCAGTGGACGGGACAGTTATATTAGTGAAGCTTTCTTT. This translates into CASSGRDSYISEAFF.

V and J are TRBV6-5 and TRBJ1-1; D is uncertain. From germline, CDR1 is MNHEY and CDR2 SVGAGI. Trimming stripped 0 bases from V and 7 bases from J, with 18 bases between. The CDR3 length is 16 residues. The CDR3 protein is CASSYSVSGDRHEAFF. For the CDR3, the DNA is TGTGCCAGCAGTTACTCGGTTTCAGGCGACCGCCATGAAGCTTTCTTT.

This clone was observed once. CDR3 bases: TGTGCCAGTAGGACACAGGGGGTTGACACTGAAGCTTTCTTT. Its translation is CASRTQGVDTEAFF. This chain uses TRBV19 with TRBJ1-1; 8 bases are a match to TRBD1. The CDR3 loop spans 14 amino acids. CDR1 and CDR2 (germline): LNHDA, SQIVND (reference sequence). V dropped 6 bases and J dropped 3; count of bases not matched to a gene: 6.

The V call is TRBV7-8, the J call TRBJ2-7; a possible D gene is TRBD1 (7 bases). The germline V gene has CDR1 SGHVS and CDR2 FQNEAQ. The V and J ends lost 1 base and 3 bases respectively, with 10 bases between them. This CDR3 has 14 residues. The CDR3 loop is CASSLGQGGYEQYF. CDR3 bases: TGTGCCAGCAGCTTAGGACAGGGAGGCTACGAGCAGTACTTC.

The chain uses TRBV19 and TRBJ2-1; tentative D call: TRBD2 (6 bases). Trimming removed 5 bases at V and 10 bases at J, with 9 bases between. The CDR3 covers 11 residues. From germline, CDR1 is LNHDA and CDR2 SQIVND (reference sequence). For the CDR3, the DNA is TGTGCCAGTAGTGGGGCGGGGGAGCAGTTCTTC. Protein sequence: CASSGAGEQFF. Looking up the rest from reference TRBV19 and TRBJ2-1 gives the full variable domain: DGGITQSPKYLFRKEGQNVTLSCEQNLNHDAMYWYRQDPGQGLRLIYYSQIVNDFQKGDIAEGYSVSREKKESFPLTVTSAQKNPTAFYLCASSGAGEQFFGPGTRLTVL.

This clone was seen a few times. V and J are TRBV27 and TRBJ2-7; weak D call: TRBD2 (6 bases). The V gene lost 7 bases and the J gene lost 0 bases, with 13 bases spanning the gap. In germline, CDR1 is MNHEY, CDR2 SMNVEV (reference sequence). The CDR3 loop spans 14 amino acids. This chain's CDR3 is CASTYHGSSYEQYF. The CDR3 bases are TGTGCCAGCACCTACCACGGGAGCTCCTACGAGCAGTACTTC.

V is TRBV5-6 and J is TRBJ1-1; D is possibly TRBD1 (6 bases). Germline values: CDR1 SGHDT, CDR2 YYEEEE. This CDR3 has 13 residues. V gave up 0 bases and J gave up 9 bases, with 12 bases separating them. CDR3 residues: CASSLGVDRKAFF. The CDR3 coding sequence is TGTGCCAGCAGCTTGGGTGTGGACAGAAAAGCTTTCTTT.

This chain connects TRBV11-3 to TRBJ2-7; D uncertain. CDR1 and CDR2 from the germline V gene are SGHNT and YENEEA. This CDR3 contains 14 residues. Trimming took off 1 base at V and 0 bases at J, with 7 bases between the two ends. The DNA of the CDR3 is TGTGCCAGCAGCTTAGGACCACCCTCCTACGAGCAGTACTTC. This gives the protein CASSLGPPSYEQYF. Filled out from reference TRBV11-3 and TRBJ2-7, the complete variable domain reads EAGVVQSPRYKIIEKKQPVAFWCNPISGHNTLYWYLQNLGQGPELLIRYENEEAVDDSQLPKDRFSAERLKGVDSTLKIQPAELGDSAVYLCASSLGPPSYEQYFGPGTRLTVT.

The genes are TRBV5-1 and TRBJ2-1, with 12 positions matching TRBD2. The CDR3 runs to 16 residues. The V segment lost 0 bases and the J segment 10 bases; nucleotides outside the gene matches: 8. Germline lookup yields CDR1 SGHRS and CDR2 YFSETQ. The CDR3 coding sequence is TGCGCCAGCAGCTTGGAGCCTAGCGGGGGGGCCGAGGAGCAGTTCTTC. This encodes CASSLEPSGGAEEQFF.

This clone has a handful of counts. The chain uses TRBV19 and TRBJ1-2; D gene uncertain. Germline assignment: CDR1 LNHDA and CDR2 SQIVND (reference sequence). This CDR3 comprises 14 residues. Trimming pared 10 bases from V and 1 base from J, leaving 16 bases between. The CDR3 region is CATSNPGNNYGYTF. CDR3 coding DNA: TGTGCCACCAGTAATCCCGGCAATAACTATGGCTACACCTTC.

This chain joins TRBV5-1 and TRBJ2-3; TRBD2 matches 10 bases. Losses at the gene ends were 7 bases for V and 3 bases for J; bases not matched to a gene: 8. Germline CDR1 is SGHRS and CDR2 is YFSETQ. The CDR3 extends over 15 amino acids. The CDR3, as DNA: TGCGCCAGCGGTAGAGCGGGGGGGAATACAGATACGCAGTATTTT. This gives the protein CASGRAGGNTDTQYF. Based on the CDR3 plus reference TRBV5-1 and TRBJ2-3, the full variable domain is KAGVTQTPRYLIKTRGQQVTLSCSPISGHRSVSWYQQTPGQGLQFLFEYFSETQRNKGNFPGRFSGRQFSNSRSEMNVSTLELGDSALYLCASGRAGGNTDTQYFGPGTRLTVL.

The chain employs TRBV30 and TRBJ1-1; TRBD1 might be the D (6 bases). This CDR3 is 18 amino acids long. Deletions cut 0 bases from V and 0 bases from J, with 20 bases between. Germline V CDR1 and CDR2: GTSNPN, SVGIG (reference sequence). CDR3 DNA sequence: TGTGCCTGGAGTGTAACGGGGGGGCGAGAAGTACTGAACACTGAAGCTTTCTTT. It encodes CAWSVTGGREVLNTEAFF.

CDR3 in DNA: TGTGCCAGCAGCCACAGGACGGATACGCAGTATTTT. Its protein product is CASSHRTDTQYF. The J gene is TRBJ2-3, the V gene TRBV11-2, with D perhaps matching TRBD1 (5 bases). The CDR3 has 12 residues. Germline loops: CDR1 SGHAT, CDR2 FQNNGV. Between the trimmed V and J ends, which lost 5 bases and 6 bases, there was a span of 9 bases.

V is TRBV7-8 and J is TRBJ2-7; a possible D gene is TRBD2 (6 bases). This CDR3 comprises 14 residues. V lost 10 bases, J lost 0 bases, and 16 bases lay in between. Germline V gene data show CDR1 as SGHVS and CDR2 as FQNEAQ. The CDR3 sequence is CATSGVGGSYEQYF. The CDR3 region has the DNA TGTGCCACCTCGGGGGTTGGTGGCTCCTACGAGCAGTACTTC.

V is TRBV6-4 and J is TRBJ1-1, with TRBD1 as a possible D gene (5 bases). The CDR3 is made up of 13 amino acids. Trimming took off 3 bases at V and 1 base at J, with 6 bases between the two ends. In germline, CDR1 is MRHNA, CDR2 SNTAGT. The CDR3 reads CASSEDRNTEAFF. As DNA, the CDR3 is TGTGCCAGCAGTGAAGACAGGAACACTGAAGCTTTCTTT.

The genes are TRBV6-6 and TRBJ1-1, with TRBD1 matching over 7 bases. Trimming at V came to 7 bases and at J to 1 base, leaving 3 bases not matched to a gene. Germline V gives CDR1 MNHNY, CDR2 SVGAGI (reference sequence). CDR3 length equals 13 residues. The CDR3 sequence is CASTQGPNTEAFF. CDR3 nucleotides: TGTGCCAGCACACAGGGGCCGAACACTGAAGCTTTCTTT.